The 6 T cell receptor beta chains below come from one sample, sequenced in a study of cytomegalovirus exposure and HLA in healthy donors. The PCR used 60 Vbeta and 13 Jbeta primers. Clones were read by immunoSEQ multiplex PCR, and TCRdb kept only the in-frame ones, dropping some. The sample contains 140,000 to 150,000 clones, 65% to 85% of which appear only once. Sequencing was done on a sample of PBMCs. Receptor source: a man aged 25-45 years in good health and CMV-seronegative.

This chain uses TRBV6-5 with TRBJ2-3; 9 nucleotides line up with TRBD1. V was clipped by 7 bases and J by 3 bases; unmatched bases: 5. Germline V CDR1 and CDR2: MNHEY, SVGAGI. The CDR3 is 14 amino acids. CDR3 amino acids: CASTLDRGTDTQYF. The CDR3 nucleotides are TGTGCCAGCACCCTGGACAGGGGAACAGATACGCAGTATTTT.

V is TRBV28 and J is TRBJ1-2; 12 bases fit TRBD1. V dropped 2 bases and J dropped 8; count of bases not matched to a gene: 6. The CDR3 sequence is 15 residues long. Germline values: CDR1 MDHEN, CDR2 SYDVKM. For the CDR3, the DNA is TGTGCCAGCAGTTTAATGGGACAGGGGGCAGAGGGCTACACCTTC. Its protein product is CASSLMGQGAEGYTF.

The chain has TRBV7-2 and TRBJ2-5; TRBD2 matches at 9 bases. V gave up 2 bases and J gave up 5 bases; unmatched junction bases: 9. The CDR3 has 16 amino acids. Looked up from germline, CDR1 is SGHTA and CDR2 is FQGNSA. CDR3 nucleotide sequence: TGTGCCAGCAGCTTATTAGGGCTAGCGGGGTCGGAGACCCAGTACTTC. As protein: CASSLLGLAGSETQYF.

The CDR3 sequence: CASSQRTSEGPDTQYF. DNA of the CDR3: TGCGCCAGCAGCCAGAGGACTAGCGAGGGCCCAGATACGCAGTATTTT. The chain has TRBV4-1 and TRBJ2-3; 9 nucleotides match TRBD2. The V segment lost 3 bases and the J segment 4 bases; nucleotides outside the gene matches: 8. The CDR3 covers 16 residues. Germline V gene sequence: CDR1 MGHRA, CDR2 YSYEKL.

The chain has TRBV6-1 and TRBJ2-7; 7 positions agree with TRBD2. Germline V gene data show CDR1 as MNHNS and CDR2 as SASEGT. V shed 4 bases, J shed 0 bases, and the junction held 3 bases outside the gene matches. The CDR3 spans 14 residues. CDR3 sequence: CASSGRGSSYEQYF. DNA of the CDR3: TGTGCCAGCAGTGGCCGCGGGAGCTCCTACGAGCAGTACTTC.

V is TRBV5-5 and J is TRBJ2-2; 9 positions match TRBD1. CDR3 length: 17 residues. The ends lost 3 bases at V and 7 bases at J; junction bases unmatched: 13. In germline, CDR1 is SGHKS, CDR2 YYEKEE (reference sequence). This CDR3 reads CASSSARTGVRDGELFF. CDR3 in DNA: TGTGCCAGCAGCTCGGCCCGGACAGGGGTTAGGGACGGGGAGCTGTTTTTT.